The next 19 T cell receptor beta chains were all read from a single sample in a study of blood T cell repertoires in COVID-19. The repertoire was sequenced with immunoSEQ multiplex PCR; TCRdb's copy has only in-frame clones and lacks some. The sample has 200,000 to 300,000 clones; around nine tenths are singletons. Material: peripheral blood. The receptors stem from a man in his forties or fifties who had recovered from COVID-19.

The V and J genes are TRBV2 and TRBJ1-5; possibly TRBD1 for D (5 bases). Germline CDR1 reads SNHLY; CDR2 reads FYNNEI. CDR3 length: 18 amino acids. Trimming left V 4 bases short and J 1 base short, with 20 bases between. The CDR3 sequence is CASSGGPGLHPSNQPQHF. The CDR3 coding sequence is TGTGCCAGCAGTGGAGGCCCAGGGCTGCACCCGAGCAATCAGCCCCAGCATTTT. Based on the CDR3 plus reference TRBV2 and TRBJ1-5, the full variable domain is EPEVTQTPSHQVTQMGQEVILRCVPISNHLYFYWYRQILGQKVEFLVSFYNNEISEKSEIFDDQFSVERPDGSNFTLKIRSTKLEDSAMYFCASSGGPGLHPSNQPQHFGDGTRLSIL.

The genes are TRBV15 and TRBJ1-1; 7 bases align to TRBD1. Germline values: CDR1 LNHNV, CDR2 YYDKDF (reference sequence). V lost 1 base to trimming and J lost 0 bases; unmatched junction nucleotides: 8. This CDR3 comprises 17 residues. As DNA, the CDR3 is TGTGCCACCAGCAGAGGGCTGACAGGGACCATGAACACTGAAGCTTTCTTT. Translated: CATSRGLTGTMNTEAFF.

The chain couples TRBV19 to TRBJ1-5; TRBD1 matches 11 bases. The germline V gene has CDR1 LNHDA and CDR2 SQIVND (reference sequence). This CDR3 has 15 amino acids. Trimming at V came to 7 bases and at J to 5 bases, leaving 7 bases not matched to a gene. CDR3 protein: CASTTDRGLDQPQHF. DNA of the CDR3: TGTGCCAGTACCACGGACAGGGGGCTCGATCAGCCCCAGCATTTT.

This clone occurred a few times. The CDR3 here is CASSAMDRGQETQYF. CDR3 nucleotides: TGTGCCAGCAGCGCCATGGACAGGGGGCAAGAGACCCAGTACTTC. This sequence joins TRBV11-3 and TRBJ2-5; TRBD1 matches 10 bases. J gave up 2 bases and V 5 bases, and 5 bases lay outside the gene matches. The germline V gene encodes CDR1 SGHNT and CDR2 YENEEA. The CDR3 spans 15 residues.

This clone was detected a few times. The rearrangement joins TRBV7-2 to TRBJ2-3, with 10 bases fitting TRBD2. The CDR3 loop spans 14 amino acids. J gave up 5 bases and V 5 bases, and 4 bases lay outside the gene matches. Germline CDR1 reads SGHTA; CDR2 reads FQGNSA. The CDR3 region is CASSEAGGRDTQYF. For the CDR3, the DNA is TGTGCCAGCAGCGAAGCGGGGGGGCGAGATACGCAGTATTTT.

The chain is built from TRBV15 and TRBJ2-7; 9 nucleotides line up with TRBD1. The CDR3 is 14 amino acids. Losses at the gene ends were 5 bases for V and 4 bases for J; bases not matched to a gene: 6. Germline-derived CDR1 and CDR2 are LNHNV and YYDKDF (reference sequence). The DNA of the CDR3 is TGTGCCACCAGCGGAGGACAGGGGTCGTACGAGCAGTACTTC. Translation: CATSGGQGSYEQYF.

The chain joins TRBV7-2 to TRBJ1-1, with D possibly being TRBD1 (6 bases). Germline V gene sequence: CDR1 SGHTA, CDR2 FQGNSA. The CDR3 contains 14 residues. V was shortened by 5 bases and J by 4 bases, with 14 bases between the two germline ends. The CDR3 reads CASSPSVRGTEAFF. Here the CDR3 DNA reads TGTGCCAGCAGCCCATCAGTCAGGGGCACTGAAGCTTTCTTT. The variable domain in full, with the rest retrieved from reference TRBV7-2 and TRBJ1-1, is GAGVSQSPSNKVTEKGKDVELRCDPISGHTALYWYRQSLGQGLEFLIYFQGNSAPDKSGLPSDRFSAERTGGSVSTLTIQRTQQEDSAVYLCASSPSVRGTEAFFGQGTRLTVV.

This chain links TRBV4-1 with TRBJ2-7, with TRBD2 identical over 10 bases. The trim removed 4 bases at V and 2 bases at J, leaving 14 bases unmatched. Per the germline V gene, CDR1 is MGHRA and CDR2 is YSYEKL. The CDR3 loop spans 18 amino acids. The CDR3 protein is CASSPRMASGSTPYEQYF. Here the CDR3 DNA reads TGCGCCAGCAGCCCGAGGATGGCTAGCGGGAGCACCCCCTACGAGCAGTACTTC.

This rearrangement joins TRBV30 to TRBJ2-1; D is perhaps TRBD2 (6 bases). Between the trimmed V and J ends, which lost 5 bases and 6 bases, there was a span of 8 bases. The germline V gene has CDR1 GTSNPN and CDR2 SVGIG (reference sequence). CDR3 length equals 11 residues. This CDR3 is CAWGGLNEQFF. CDR3 coding DNA: TGTGCCTGGGGAGGGCTCAATGAGCAGTTCTTC.

This chain joins TRBV9 and TRBJ2-1; D gene ambiguous. The CDR3 runs to 13 residues. Germline V gene data show CDR1 as SGDLS and CDR2 as YYNGEE. Trimming stripped 4 bases from V and 5 bases from J, with 10 bases between. The chain's CDR3 is CASSPRLDNEQFF. CDR3 DNA: TGTGCCAGCAGCCCCCGACTGGACAATGAGCAGTTCTTC.

This chain links TRBV18 with TRBJ2-7; D may be TRBD2 (6 bases). Germline V CDR1 and CDR2: KGHSH, LQKENI. This CDR3 is 15 amino acids long. V was shortened by 6 bases and J by 3 bases, with 18 bases between the two germline ends. Here the CDR3 reads CASSPRTMGVYEQYF. For the CDR3, the DNA is TGTGCCAGCTCTCCCCGGACTATGGGGGTCTACGAGCAGTACTTC.

The chain uses TRBV6-5 and TRBJ1-1; 8 bases are a match to TRBD1. Per the germline V gene, CDR1 is MNHEY and CDR2 is SVGAGI. The V and J ends lost 5 bases and 0 bases, in that order; junction bases with no gene match: 5. This CDR3 is 15 amino acids long. The CDR3 loop is CASSQGTGLNTEAFF. CDR3 DNA sequence: TGTGCCAGCAGTCAGGGGACAGGTTTGAACACTGAAGCTTTCTTT.

V usage is TRBV29-1 and J usage is TRBJ2-5, with D possibly matching TRBD2 (6 bases). The germline V and J ends were trimmed by 7 bases and 5 bases, with 23 bases remaining between them. Looked up from germline, CDR1 is SQVTM and CDR2 is ANQGSEA. The CDR3 length is 15 residues. CDR3 sequence: CSGREGSRGGETQYF. The DNA of the CDR3 is TGCAGCGGTCGAGAGGGGTCCCGAGGAGGGGAGACCCAGTACTTC. The full variable domain, completed using reference TRBV29-1 and TRBJ2-5, is SAVISQKPSRDICQRGTSLTIQCQVDSQVTMMFWYRQQPGQSLTLIATANQGSEATYESGFVIDKFPISRPNLTFSTLTVSNMSPEDSSIYLCSGREGSRGGETQYFGPGTRLLVL.

This chain links TRBV21-1 with TRBJ2-7; the D segment call TRBD2 is taken from the table without a DNA check. TRBV21-1 counts as a pseudogene. The CDR3 covers 20 residues. The CDR3 nucleotides read TGTGCCAGCAGCAAGGGGGGGGACACATACCTGACAAACCTCGCCTACGAGCAGTACTTC. Its translation: CASSKGGDTYLTNLAYEQYF.

The CDR3 DNA reads TGTGCCAGCAGTGAATATGAGCAGGGGGGCTACACCTTC. Protein: CASSEYEQGGYTF. J is TRBJ1-2 and V is TRBV25-1, with a possible D match to TRBD1 (6 bases). This CDR3 region has 13 residues. Germline V gene lookup returns CDR1 MGHDK and CDR2 SYGVNS. Between the trimmed V and J ends, which lost 0 bases and 8 bases, there was a span of 10 bases.

This clone was seen just once. The rearrangement links TRBV4-1 to TRBJ2-4, with D maybe TRBD1 (6 bases). V lost 2 bases and J 1 base, leaving 27 bases between the germline ends. Per germline, CDR1 MGHRA and CDR2 YSYEKL. CDR3 size: 21 residues. The CDR3 loop reads CASSQLEPRDILSMAKNIQYF. The CDR3, as DNA: TGCGCCAGCAGCCAATTAGAACCCCGGGACATCCTTTCAATGGCCAAAAACATTCAGTACTTC.

The chain links TRBV5-6 to TRBJ1-1; no reliable D call. Trimming pared 4 bases from V and 6 bases from J, leaving 16 bases between. CDR1 is SGHDT, CDR2 YYEEEE, per germline. CDR3 length: 14 amino acids. The CDR3 reads CASSPELLGAEAFF. Here the CDR3 DNA reads TGTGCCAGCAGCCCGGAGCTTCTCGGGGCTGAAGCTTTCTTT.

The V gene is TRBV11-2, the J gene TRBJ1-1; no firm D call. Germline CDR1 is SGHAT and CDR2 is FQNNGV. V shed 6 bases and J shed 0 bases, with 8 bases lying between them. CDR3 size: 13 residues. The CDR3, as DNA: TGTGCCAGCAGATTTGGCTTGAACACTGAAGCTTTCTTT. Its protein is CASRFGLNTEAFF.

V usage is TRBV6-5 and J usage is TRBJ2-5; 8 positions match TRBD1. Germline V lookup: CDR1 MNHEY, CDR2 SVGAGI. The V segment lost 6 bases and the J segment 3 bases; nucleotides outside the gene matches: 6. This CDR3 comprises 14 residues. The CDR3: CASRSGQAKETQYF. CDR3 in DNA: TGTGCCAGCAGGTCGGGACAGGCGAAAGAGACCCAGTACTTC.